This is a list of T cell receptor beta chains from one sample in a study of T cells in Graves' hyperthyroidism and ophthalmopathy. A single record per CDR3 protein comes from TCRdb applying MiXCR to the multiplex PCR reads. Among around 600,000 distinct CDR3 sequences, 12% to 15% were seen once, and the ten largest hold 6.5% to 9%. The sample taken for sequencing was blood. The source is a woman between 18 and 29 years old with Graves' ophthalmopathy. Both conserved end residues are part of each CDR3. The D gene is left open where the match is weak. A row's size may be missing; if present it is once, few, many or a size class.

D	V	size	J	CDR3	DNA
TRBD1	TRBV12-3/TRBV12-4	many	TRBJ2-3	CASSPQGAYTDTQYF	TGTGCCAGCAGCCCACAGGGGGCCTACACAGATACGCAGTATTTT
-	TRBV12-3/TRBV12-4	-	TRBJ2-1	CASSYGSSYEQFF	TGTGCCAGCAGTTACGGTAGCTCCTACGAGCAGTTCTTC
TRBD2	TRBV7-6	-	TRBJ2-7	CASSLTLAGGRYEQYF	TGTGCCAGCAGCCTAACTCTAGCGGGAGGGAGGTACGAGCAGTACTTC
-	TRBV9	-	TRBJ2-1	CASSLLASPYNEQFF	TGTGCCAGCAGCTTACTAGCATCGCCCTACAATGAGCAGTTCTTC
-	TRBV18	-	TRBJ1-2	CASSPPSADPYGYTF	TGTGCCAGCTCACCACCCTCGGCGGACCCGTATGGCTACACCTTC
-	TRBV7-3	many	TRBJ2-2	CASSLLGGTSGTGELFF	TGTGCCAGCAGCTTATTGGGCGGGACTTCGGGCACCGGGGAGCTGTTTTTT
-	TRBV9	many	TRBJ2-4	CASSVAPGGRFQQNIQYF	TGTGCCAGCAGCGTAGCCCCAGGGGGGAGGTTCCAACAAAACATTCAGTACTTC
TRBD1	TRBV9	few	TRBJ2-3	CASGDSQGAADTQYF	TGTGCCAGTGGGGACTCCCAGGGGGCGGCGGATACGCAGTATTTT
TRBD1	TRBV6-2/TRBV6-3	many	TRBJ1-5	CASSPRGPQPQHF	TGTGCCAGCAGTCCCAGGGGGCCTCAGCCCCAGCATTTT
-	TRBV15	-	TRBJ1-5	CATSRTRESQPQHF	TGTGCCACCAGCAGAACGCGGGAATCCCAGCCCCAGCATTTT
TRBD1	TRBV5-1	many	TRBJ1-2	CASSVTTGDYGYTF	TGCGCCAGCAGCGTGACTACAGGGGACTATGGCTACACCTTC
TRBD1	TRBV3-1	-	TRBJ1-5	CASSQGGIGGSGNQPQHF	TGCGCCAGCAGCCAAGGGGGGATAGGGGGCTCGGGCAATCAGCCCCAGCATTTT
-	TRBV12-3/TRBV12-4	many	TRBJ2-7	CASSTGTVPWEQYF	TGTGCCAGCAGTACCGGGACGGTCCCTTGGGAGCAGTACTTC
TRBD1	TRBV12-3/TRBV12-4	many	TRBJ2-3	CASSRQGGYTDTQYF	TGTGCCAGCAGTAGACAGGGGGGATACACAGATACGCAGTATTTT
-	TRBV30	many	TRBJ1-4	CAWSVGGGTNEKLFF	TGTGCCTGGAGTGTAGGCGGTGGGACTAATGAAAAACTGTTTTTT
-	TRBV18	few	TRBJ2-4	CASEELIGKNIQYF	TGTGCCAGCGAGGAACTAATCGGCAAAAACATTCAGTACTTC
-	TRBV13	many	TRBJ2-7	CASSPSRGPNYEQYF	TGTGCCAGCAGCCCCAGCCGAGGGCCCAACTACGAGCAGTACTTC
TRBD2	TRBV9	-	TRBJ2-3	CASSQAPGMGGDTQYF	TGTGCCAGCTCACAAGCCCCCGGGATGGGAGGGGATACGCAGTATTTT
-	TRBV9	few	TRBJ2-1	CASSVAGNSVNEQFF	TGTGCCAGCAGCGTAGCGGGCAACTCGGTCAATGAGCAGTTCTTC
TRBD2	TRBV5-1	many	TRBJ2-7	CASSLEASGRKGREQYF	TGCGCCAGCAGCTTGGAGGCTAGCGGGAGGAAAGGTCGCGAGCAGTACTTC
TRBD2	TRBV6-2/TRBV6-3	many	TRBJ2-5	CASSYRAGGPTQYQETQYF	TGTGCCAGCAGTTACCGAGCGGGAGGGCCAACTCAGTACCAAGAGACCCAGTACTTC
-	TRBV11-1	many	TRBJ1-5	CASSSYSNQPQHF	TGTGCCAGCAGCTCATATAGCAATCAGCCCCAGCATTTT
TRBD2	TRBV9	few	TRBJ2-1	CASSVGGSGLRNEQFF	TGTGCCAGCAGCGTAGGGGGTAGCGGGCTGCGCAATGAGCAGTTCTTC
-	TRBV28	many	TRBJ2-5	CASSSDRLLQETQYF	TGTGCCAGCAGTTCGGACCGCTTGCTACAAGAGACCCAGTACTTC
-	TRBV27	many	TRBJ1-2	CASSFIFGDYGYTF	TGTGCCAGCAGTTTCATTTTCGGGGACTATGGCTACACCTTC
-	TRBV30	-	TRBJ2-6	CAWWDGRRGSGANVLTF	TGTGCCTGGTGGGACGGACGTAGAGGCTCTGGGGCCAACGTCCTGACTTTC
-	TRBV6-1	-	TRBJ1-2	CASSSDRGQQNGYTF	TGTGCCAGCAGCTCGGATAGGGGACAACAGAATGGCTACACCTTC
-	TRBV7-9	few	TRBJ1-2	CASSLSLGADYGYTF	TGTGCCAGCAGCTTATCTCTGGGGGCGGACTATGGCTACACCTTC
-	TRBV6-5	few	TRBJ1-3	CASSYSLGLLYF	TGTGCCAGCAGTTACTCGTTGGGGCTACTATATTTT
TRBD2	TRBV28	many	TRBJ2-2	CASSPGTSGSIGTGELFF	TGTGCCAGCAGTCCCGGGACTAGCGGGAGTATAGGCACCGGGGAGCTGTTTTTT
TRBD2	TRBV6-1	few	TRBJ2-7	CASVGGISSYEQYF	TGTGCCAGCGTGGGGGGGATTAGCTCCTACGAGCAGTACTTC
TRBD1	TRBV28	many	TRBJ2-1	CASSSGGQGRNEQFF	TGTGCCAGCAGTTCGGGGGGACAGGGTAGGAATGAGCAGTTCTTC
TRBD2	TRBV5-1	many	TRBJ2-3	CASSLRLATDTQYF	TGCGCCAGCAGCTTACGACTAGCCACAGATACGCAGTATTTT
-	TRBV2	few	TRBJ2-5	CASGKLARETQYF	TGTGCCAGCGGGAAACTAGCCCGGGAGACCCAGTACTTC
TRBD2	TRBV7-3	many	TRBJ2-3	CASSLTSGRSDTQYF	TGTGCCAGCAGCTTAACTAGCGGGAGATCAGATACGCAGTATTTT
TRBD1	TRBV6-1	-	TRBJ2-1	CASSHLTGGNEQFF	TGTGCCAGCAGTCACCTGACAGGGGGAAATGAGCAGTTCTTC
-	TRBV28	many	TRBJ1-1	CASSVWGAEAFF	TGTGCCAGCAGTGTCTGGGGCGCTGAAGCTTTCTTT
TRBD1	TRBV24-1	-	TRBJ2-1	CATSDLGQGVGGSYNEQFF	TGTGCCACCAGTGACCTCGGACAGGGGGTTGGGGGCTCCTACAATGAGCAGTTCTTC
TRBD1	TRBV19	-	TRBJ2-4	CATLTRTGGYEAKNIQYF	TGTGCCACCCTAACAAGGACAGGGGGCTACGAGGCCAAAAACATTCAGTACTTC
-	TRBV29-1	-	TRBJ1-2	CSVEVRGNYGYTF	TGCAGCGTTGAAGTGAGGGGGAACTATGGCTACACCTTC
-	TRBV20-1	many	TRBJ2-3	CSARDAVASTDTQYF	TGCAGTGCTAGAGATGCGGTGGCTAGCACAGATACGCAGTATTTT
TRBD1	TRBV9	few	TRBJ2-5	CASSVDRPGTGGRETQYF	TGTGCCAGCAGCGTAGATCGGCCCGGGACAGGGGGCCGGGAGACCCAGTACTTC
TRBD1	TRBV28	many	TRBJ2-3	CASSHRGISTDTQYF	TGTGCCAGCAGTCACAGGGGGATCAGCACAGATACGCAGTATTTT
TRBD2	TRBV18	many	TRBJ2-7	CASSLWTGGRDEQYF	TGTGCCAGCTCTCTATGGACAGGCGGGAGGGACGAGCAGTACTTC
-	TRBV19	few	TRBJ1-3	CASQDRYSGNTIYF	TGTGCCAGCCAAGACAGGTACTCTGGAAACACCATATATTTT
TRBD1	TRBV3-1	many	TRBJ1-2	CASSQAGGLYGYTF	TGTGCCAGCAGCCAAGCAGGGGGCTTATATGGCTACACCTTC
-	TRBV20-1	few	TRBJ2-7	CSATPTITRYEQYF	TGCAGTGCTACTCCGACTATAACCCGGTACGAGCAGTACTTC
TRBD2	TRBV20-1	many	TRBJ2-7	CSARPGLAGGAYEQYF	TGCAGTGCTAGGCCGGGACTAGCGGGAGGGGCCTACGAGCAGTACTTC
-	TRBV12-3/TRBV12-4	many	TRBJ1-1	CASAVGNTEAFF	TGTGCCAGCGCGGTTGGGAACACTGAAGCTTTCTTT
-	TRBV20-1	-	TRBJ2-3	CSARDLKRSTDTQYF	TGCAGTGCTAGAGATCTAAAGCGGTCCACAGATACGCAGTATTTT